Listed here are 27 T cell receptor beta chains from one sample, sequenced in a study of shared clonotypes between healthy human individuals. Only in-frame clones appear in the TCRdb table, and some are missing; sequencing was by immunoSEQ multiplex PCR. The sample lists about 2.2 million clones, 85% to 95% occurring once. It was CD45RO-negative cells, positively selected for CCR7, that made up naive CD8 cells, with terminally differentiated effector memory CD45RA+ cells excluded. The source material was naive CD8+ T cells from PBMCs. The receptors shown here come from a man between 18 and 35 years old in good health. Some clones in this sample may be carry-over from other donors' samples.

This clone was counted a single time. This rearrangement joins TRBV7-8 to TRBJ2-7; tentatively, D is TRBD1 (6 bases). The germline gives CDR1 SGHVS, CDR2 FQNEAQ. The CDR3 loop spans 15 amino acids. Trimming removed 5 bases at V and 4 bases at J, with 18 bases between. The CDR3 sequence is CASSQGPGALYEQYF. CDR3 bases: TGTGCCAGCAGCCAGGGGCCTGGGGCTTTATACGAGCAGTACTTC.

The chain joins TRBV6-5 to TRBJ2-7; 8 positions agree with TRBD1. Germline lookup yields CDR1 MNHEY and CDR2 SVGAGI. There are 15 residues in the CDR3. The ends lost 6 bases at V and 6 bases at J; junction bases unmatched: 13. The CDR3 sequence: CASSSTTGAQVEQYF. Written as DNA, the CDR3 is TGTGCCAGCAGCTCGACGACAGGGGCGCAGGTCGAGCAGTACTTC.

The chain employs TRBV29-1 and TRBJ2-7; D is unresolved. CDR1 SQVTM and CDR2 ANQGSEA come from the germline V gene. Deletions cut 7 bases from V and 1 base from J, with 8 bases between. The length of the CDR3 is 11 residues. CDR3 residues: CSALTSYEQYF. As DNA, the CDR3 is TGCAGCGCCTTGACATCCTACGAGCAGTACTTC.

The chain employs TRBV28 and TRBJ2-7, with D hard to call. The CDR3 contains 14 residues. V was clipped by 9 bases and J by 3 bases, with 18 bases between them. Germline-derived CDR1 and CDR2 are MDHEN and SYDVKM. The CDR3 spells CASSSLNTNYEQYF. As DNA, the CDR3 is TGTGCCAGTTCTAGTTTGAACACGAACTACGAGCAGTACTTC.

V and J are TRBV9 and TRBJ1-2; D is undetermined. Per the germline V gene, CDR1 is SGDLS and CDR2 is YYNGEE. The CDR3 runs 14 residues. Trimming removed 0 bases at V and 4 bases at J, with 10 bases between. In DNA, the CDR3 is TGTGCCAGCAGCGTAGGGGCCAGCGGCTATGGCTACACCTTC. Its protein product is CASSVGASGYGYTF. Supplemented by reference TRBV9 and TRBJ1-2, the full variable domain reads DSGVTQTPKHLITATGQRVTLRCSPRSGDLSVYWYQQSLDQGLQFLIQYYNGEERAKGNILERFSAQQFPDLHSELNLSSLELGDSALYFCASSVGASGYGYTFGSGTRLTVV.

This clone was detected a few times. The rearrangement uses TRBV4-1 and TRBJ1-1; the match to TRBD1 covers 7 bases. Germline trimming cut 5 bases from V and 4 bases from J; bases unmatched to any gene: 4. Germline CDR1 reads MGHRA; CDR2 reads YSYEKL. The length of the CDR3 is 13 residues. This CDR3 is CASSYDRATEAFF. For the CDR3, the DNA is TGCGCCAGCAGCTATGACAGGGCCACTGAAGCTTTCTTT.

The chain combines TRBV9 with TRBJ1-1; 7 bases agree with TRBD1. This CDR3 has 14 residues. V shed 4 bases and J 4 bases; nucleotides not matched to a gene: 7. Germline values: CDR1 SGDLS, CDR2 YYNGEE. The DNA of the CDR3 is TGTGCCAGCAGCCCACGCAACAGGGGCACTGAAGCTTTCTTT. Its protein is CASSPRNRGTEAFF.

This clone appeared a few times. This chain links TRBV30 with TRBJ1-1; unclear D gene. The CDR3 is made up of 12 amino acids. Germline CDR1 GTSNPN, CDR2 SVGIG (reference sequence). Trimming shortened V by 7 bases and J by 5 bases, and 14 bases separated the two germline ends. The CDR3 spells CAYKDGVTEAFF. The CDR3 nucleotides are TGTGCCTACAAAGACGGGGTTACTGAAGCTTTCTTT. The full variable domain, in which reference TRBV30 and TRBJ1-1 provide the parts outside the CDR3, is SQTIHQWPATLVQPVGSPLSLECTVEGTSNPNLYWYRQAAGRGLQLLFYSVGIGQISSEVPQNLSASRPQDRQFILSSKKLLLSDSGFYLCAYKDGVTEAFFGQGTRLTVV.

J is TRBJ1-2 and V is TRBV4-1; D might be TRBD1 (6 bases). Germline V lookup: CDR1 MGHRA, CDR2 YSYEKL. The CDR3 consists of 15 residues. Trimming removed 0 bases at V and 5 bases at J, with 13 bases between. This chain's CDR3 is CASSQDPRDIYGYTF. The CDR3 DNA follows: TGCGCCAGCAGCCAAGATCCCAGGGACATTTATGGCTACACCTTC.

CDR3 in amino acids: CATGMGLAGVDTQYF. The CDR3 coding sequence is TGTGCCACCGGAATGGGACTAGCGGGAGTAGATACGCAGTATTTT. The chain links TRBV15 to TRBJ2-3; 14 bases are a match to TRBD2. Germline CDR1 reads LNHNV; CDR2 reads YYDKDF (reference sequence). The CDR3 length is 15 residues. J was trimmed by 5 bases and V by 8 bases; bases with no gene match: 6.

The rearrangement links TRBV6-5 to TRBJ2-1; 7 bases map to TRBD2. Germline CDR1 and CDR2: MNHEY and SVGAGI. The length of the CDR3 is 13 residues. V lost 8 bases and J lost 4; bases outside the gene matches: 5. CDR3 protein: CASSAGEYNEQFF. In nucleotides, the CDR3 is TGTGCCAGCTCGGCGGGAGAGTACAATGAGCAGTTCTTC.

The genes are TRBV27 and TRBJ2-5, with TRBD1 matching over 11 bases. J lost 9 bases, V lost 0 bases, and 18 bases had no gene match. The CDR3 covers 19 residues. The germline gives CDR1 MNHEY, CDR2 SMNVEV (reference sequence). The DNA for the CDR3 is TGTGCCAGCAGTTTATCCGGACAGGGGGCCACAGGGGCCACAATGGCCCAGTACTTC. Amino acid sequence: CASSLSGQGATGATMAQYF.

The chain couples TRBV15 to TRBJ2-1, with TRBD2 identical over 8 bases. The CDR3 has 17 amino acids. The germline gives CDR1 LNHNV, CDR2 YYDKDF (reference sequence). V shed 5 bases and J 10 bases; nucleotides not matched to a gene: 19. CDR3 protein: CATSPHLGAGDGGEQFF. The CDR3 coding sequence is TGTGCCACCAGCCCACACCTAGGAGCGGGGGACGGCGGAGAGCAGTTCTTC. Filled out from reference TRBV15 and TRBJ2-1, the complete variable domain reads DAMVIQNPRYQVTQFGKPVTLSCSQTLNHNVMYWYQQKSSQAPKLLFHYYDKDFNNEADTPDNFQSRRPNTSFCFLDIRSPGLGDTAMYLCATSPHLGAGDGGEQFFGPGTRLTVL.

The chain couples TRBV2 to TRBJ2-3; D remains unclear. Germline V gene sequence: CDR1 SNHLY, CDR2 FYNNEI. Trimming pared 6 bases from V and 0 bases from J, leaving 13 bases between. There are 15 residues in the CDR3. The CDR3 region has the DNA TGTGCCAGCAGAGGGTGGGCTTCTAGCACAGATACGCAGTATTTT. Translated: CASRGWASSTDTQYF.

The rearrangement joins TRBV9 to TRBJ1-1; 8 nucleotides align to TRBD1. Germline CDR1 and CDR2: SGDLS and YYNGEE. The CDR3 is 15 residues long. The J segment lost 2 bases and the V segment lost 3 bases, leaving 6 bases of the junction unmatched. CDR3 sequence reads: CASSGQGQGNTEAFF. As DNA, the CDR3 is TGTGCCAGCAGCGGGCAAGGACAGGGCAACACTGAAGCTTTCTTT. Based on the CDR3 plus reference TRBV9 and TRBJ1-1, the full variable domain is DSGVTQTPKHLITATGQRVTLRCSPRSGDLSVYWYQQSLDQGLQFLIQYYNGEERAKGNILERFSAQQFPDLHSELNLSSLELGDSALYFCASSGQGQGNTEAFFGQGTRLTVV.

The CDR3 reads CASSDTSSYEQYF. CDR3 coding DNA: TGTGCCAGCAGTGACACCAGCTCCTACGAGCAGTACTTC. This rearrangement joins TRBV5-5 to TRBJ2-7; no clear D gene. Germline CDR1 and CDR2: SGHKS and YYEKEE (reference sequence). The CDR3 runs to 13 residues. The ends were cut back, 5 bases at V and 0 bases at J, with 9 bases in the middle.

This chain connects TRBV29-1 to TRBJ2-5, with 7 positions matching TRBD2. The junction had 0 bases not matched to a gene; V was cut back by 2 bases and J by 3 bases. Germline V gives CDR1 SQVTM, CDR2 ANQGSEA. The CDR3 consists of 12 residues. The CDR3 loop is CSVELAEETQYF. CDR3 DNA: TGCAGCGTTGAACTAGCGGAAGAGACCCAGTACTTC.

J is TRBJ1-2 and V is TRBV7-9; TRBD1 matches at 9 bases. Germline V gene lookup returns CDR1 SEHNR and CDR2 FQNEAQ (reference sequence). V was pared by 5 bases and J by 8 bases, with 12 bases of the junction left unmatched. The CDR3 sequence is 15 residues long. The CDR3 bases are TGTGCCAGCAGCCACCCGGGACAGGGCCTGCCGGGCTACACCTTC. Protein: CASSHPGQGLPGYTF.

The V call is TRBV7-9, the J call TRBJ2-1; D gene ambiguous. Looked up from germline, CDR1 is SEHNR and CDR2 is FQNEAQ (reference sequence). CDR3 length: 14 amino acids. V was shortened by 0 bases and J by 6 bases, with 9 bases between the two germline ends. In nucleotides, the CDR3 is TGTGCCAGCAGCTTAGCGCATCTTCGCAATGAGCAGTTCTTC. Amino acids: CASSLAHLRNEQFF. The full variable domain, its missing parts supplied by reference TRBV7-9 and TRBJ2-1, is DTGVSQNPRHKITKRGQNVTFRCDPISEHNRLYWYRQTLGQGPEFLTYFQNEAQLEKSRLLSDRFSAERPKGSFSTLEIQRTEQGDSAMYLCASSLAHLRNEQFFGPGTRLTVL.

The rearrangement uses TRBV29-1 and TRBJ2-7, with D possibly matching TRBD1 (5 bases). The CDR3 totals 13 residues. V gave up 6 bases and J gave up 2 bases, with 14 bases separating them. The V gene's germline CDR1 is SQVTM and CDR2 ANQGSEA. CDR3 nucleotides: TGCAGCGTCCGGACATTTCAAGCCTACGAGCAGTACTTC. It translates to CSVRTFQAYEQYF.

Turning to this clone: This specimen includes other DNA sequences encoding the same CDR3. In nucleotides, the CDR3 is TGTGCCAGCAGCCCGGGGACCGAAGGCTACGAGCAGTACTTC. It translates to CASSPGTEGYEQYF. The gene calls are TRBV9 and TRBJ2-7; either TRBD1 or TRBD2 may supply D (5 bases each). CDR3 length: 14 residues. Germline V CDR1 and CDR2: SGDLS, YYNGEE. Deletions cut 4 bases from V and 3 bases from J, with 14 bases between. Complete variable domain (other parts from reference TRBV9 and TRBJ2-7): DSGVTQTPKHLITATGQRVTLRCSPRSGDLSVYWYQQSLDQGLQFLIQYYNGEERAKGNILERFSAQQFPDLHSELNLSSLELGDSALYFCASSPGTEGYEQYFGPGTRLTVT.

CDR3 DNA: TGTGCCAGCAGGTACAGGGTTGGCACCGGGGAGCTGTTTTTT. It encodes CASRYRVGTGELFF. The V call is TRBV27, the J call TRBJ2-2, with D possibly matching TRBD1 (6 bases). V lost 6 bases to trimming and J lost 4 bases, with 12 bases between them. CDR1 is MNHEY, CDR2 SMNVEV, per germline (reference sequence). CDR3 length: 14 residues.

The V and J genes are TRBV5-6 and TRBJ2-3; 10 nucleotides align to TRBD2. J was trimmed by 3 bases and V by 4 bases; bases with no gene match: 8. Germline V gene data show CDR1 as SGHDT and CDR2 as YYEEEE. This CDR3 has 16 amino acids. DNA of the CDR3: TGTGCCAGCAGCCAGAATAGCGGGAGGTGGACAGATACGCAGTATTTT. It encodes CASSQNSGRWTDTQYF.

The V gene is TRBV11-2, the J gene TRBJ2-2; D not resolved. The germline V gene encodes CDR1 SGHAT and CDR2 FQNNGV. V was shortened by 2 bases and J by 4 bases, with 8 bases between the two germline ends. This CDR3 region has 14 residues. CDR3 sequence reads: CASSLFGSTGELFF. For the CDR3, the DNA is TGTGCCAGCAGCTTATTTGGATCCACCGGGGAGCTGTTTTTT.

The chain links TRBV9 to TRBJ1-2; a weak D match, TRBD1 (5 bases). The CDR3 runs 14 residues. V lost 0 bases and J lost 4, with 10 bases in between. In germline, CDR1 is SGDLS, CDR2 YYNGEE. The CDR3 DNA reads as TGTGCCAGCAGCGTAGGTCCAGGGAGCTATGGCTACACCTTC. It is translated as CASSVGPGSYGYTF.

In regard to this clone: This sample also contains other DNA sequences that code for the same CDR3. J is TRBJ2-7 and V is TRBV7-9; 12 nucleotides align to TRBD1. Looked up from germline, CDR1 is SEHNR and CDR2 is FQNEAQ (reference sequence). V gave up 2 bases and J gave up 5 bases; unmatched junction bases: 4. The CDR3 length is 15 residues. The CDR3 DNA is TGTGCCAGCAGCTTAAGTGGGACAGGGGGCGACGAGCAGTACTTC. This sequence encodes CASSLSGTGGDEQYF.

V usage is TRBV28 and J usage is TRBJ2-2, with D hard to call. The V end lost 5 bases, the J end lost 4 bases, and 14 bases lay between the germline ends. Germline CDR1 is MDHEN and CDR2 is SYDVKM. The CDR3 consists of 15 residues. The CDR3 DNA reads as TGTGCCAGCAGTAAGGGAAACTTTTTCACCGGGGAGCTGTTTTTT. This sequence encodes CASSKGNFFTGELFF.